The rows below give T cell receptor beta chains drawn from one sample of a study of immune reconstitution after stem cell transplant in scleroderma. MiXCR was run by TCRdb on the RT-PCR reads, yielding one entry per CDR3 protein. The sample yields about 4,800 distinct CDR3 sequences, 7.5% to 9.5% seen once. This specimen was collected before or after autologous hematopoietic stem cell transplantation (not recorded which). These receptors were taken from a male donor with systemic sclerosis. CDR3s include the opening cysteine and the closing phenylalanine or tryptophan.

v_gene,j_gene,CDR3aa
TRBV20-1,TRBJ2-7,CSARDTDSYEQYF
TRBV20-1,TRBJ2-2,CSARPQPITGELFF
TRBV28,TRBJ2-2,CASRGTVNTGELFF
TRBV7-9,TRBJ2-1,CASSFLAVSYNEQFF
TRBV28,TRBJ2-5,CASSWGPEGEETQYF
TRBV29-1,TRBJ2-7,CSVTAGVSEQYF
TRBV6-1,TRBJ2-5,CASSDGGAQYF
TRBV19,TRBJ1-1,CASSIRTGSNPEAFF
TRBV7-2,TRBJ2-7,CASSTWEAGEQYF
TRBV29-1,TRBJ2-2,CSVEAGGGTGELFF
TRBV5-1,TRBJ2-3,CASSLESASDTQYF
TRBV20-1,TRBJ1-2,CSASRRGGLYGYTF
TRBV11-2,TRBJ1-2,CASSNTGVNYGYTF
TRBV7-2,TRBJ1-5,CASSLSSRTDQPQHF
TRBV20-1,TRBJ1-2,CSARDGRIYGYTF
TRBV5-1,TRBJ2-1,CASSPGTSDWNEQFF
TRBV5-1,TRBJ1-6,CASSLEGESGTSVSPLHF
TRBV20-1,TRBJ2-1,CSAGRAGGSRSSYNEQFF
TRBV5-5,TRBJ2-1,CASSLRTLGAYNEQFF
TRBV7-2,TRBJ2-1,CASTGSSYNEQFF
TRBV12-3/TRBV12-4,TRBJ1-3,CASREQGSGNTIYF
TRBV4-3,TRBJ2-3,CASSHGGTGTDTQYF
TRBV29-1,TRBJ1-4,CSVTVNEKLFF
TRBV7-2,TRBJ2-3,CASSLGLSGGADTQYF
TRBV5-1,TRBJ2-3,CASSGLAGDSGTQYF
TRBV20-1,TRBJ2-7,CSASPRTSGSKTYF
TRBV11-3,TRBJ2-7,CASSGPLYSYEQYF
TRBV29-1,TRBJ2-5,CSVRTGGGQETQYF
TRBV20-1,TRBJ2-7,CSAIRDTTYEQYF
TRBV7-2,TRBJ2-5,CASSLWGGETQYF
TRBV9,TRBJ1-1,CASSVTADSSTEAFF
TRBV28,TRBJ2-7,CATHGVRDSSYEQYF
TRBV29-1,TRBJ1-2,CSVVDSGIGGGYTF
TRBV6-2/TRBV6-3,TRBJ1-6,CASRDRGDSPLHF
TRBV5-1,TRBJ1-4,CASSSAGGSEKLFF
TRBV20-1,TRBJ2-7,CSARDRQGTKYEQYF
TRBV10-3,TRBJ1-1,CAISGIGRGEAFF
TRBV24-1,TRBJ2-7,CATSAAPGGYEQYF
TRBV20-1,TRBJ2-1,CSVSPGVANEQFF
TRBV29-1,TRBJ2-1,CSVVKRGTNNEQFF
TRBV27,TRBJ2-3,CASSLTIPRQTSTDTQYF